This T cell receptor (beta chain) emerged from a study of Ad26.COV2.S vaccination and SARS-CoV-2 variants. Clones were sequenced by immunoSEQ multiplex PCR, and TCRdb holds only the in-frame ones, with some missing. Of 150,000 to 200,000 clones in the sample, roughly 85% were seen once. There are 15 residues in the CDR3. Germline lookup yields CDR1 WNHNN and CDR2 SYGVQD (reference sequence). Trimming removed 11 bases from V and 5 bases from J; junction bases left unmatched: 13. The specimen comprised peripheral blood, sampled after recovery from COVID-19. The chain carries TRBV10-1 and TRBJ2-3, with 10 bases matching TRBD2. The receptor was derived from a human donor who had recovered from COVID-19. CDR3: CARRYKREGGDTQYF. CDR3 nucleotides: TGCGCCCGAAGGTATAAGCGGGAGGGTGGAGATACGCAGTATTTT.